This T cell receptor (beta chain) originates from a study of T cells after posttransplantation cyclophosphamide. Overall study findings and caveats: Donor-recipient repertoire similarity was low at 1-2 months, rising over year one. Recipient CMV seropositivity and CMV reactivation strongly tracked TRB clonality. Blood and skin or GI T cell repertoires showed limited TRB overlap.

This table comes from immunoSEQ multiplex PCR, and its TCRdb copy is limited to in-frame clones, with some not included. Recorded here are over 30,000 clones, with no singletons, and the ten leading clones hold about 4.2%. This related bone marrow graft donor gave peripheral blood on the day of marrow donation. Trimming cost V 3 bases and J 2 bases; bases outside gene matches: 6. The CDR3 has 15 amino acids. The germline V gene has CDR1 SNHLY and CDR2 FYNNEI. The sample holds many counts of this clone. Its cognate antigen is unknown. The source material was PBMCs. V and J are TRBV2 and TRBJ1-2; TRBD1 agrees at 7 bases. This TCR was recovered from a woman in her forties or fifties in good health and a related stem cell transplant donor. The CDR3 here is CASSEGQLINYGYTF. For the CDR3, the DNA is TGTGCCAGCAGTGAGGGACAGCTAATAAACTATGGCTACACCTTC.